This TCR beta chain was obtained from a study of long-term antiretroviral therapy in people with HIV. General study points: On ART adherence, viral resistance or therapy changes, no data were available. Clones with expansion before ART led the repertoire at all time points. Controls showed broader CDR3 length ranges than did the HIV repertoires.

The germline V gene encodes CDR1 MNHNS and CDR2 SASEGT. The germline V and J ends were trimmed by 0 bases and 7 bases, with 4 bases remaining between them. The CDR3 totals 11 residues. In this sample, this clone turned up a few times. Its target is unknown. Treatment locations for all participants with HIV were in the United States. Sequencing used immunoSEQ v3.0 at survey level. Sequenced by immunoSEQ multiplex PCR; TCRdb stores in-frame clones only, minus some. Among about 20,000 clones listed, roughly 80% were seen once. The TCR comes from a woman between 40 and 55 years old with HIV. V usage is TRBV6-1 and J usage is TRBJ2-7; no reliable D call. This specimen was unsorted PBMCs, taken 0.2 years after starting antiretroviral therapy. In DNA, the CDR3 is TGTGCCAGCAGTGAAGCGGGGGAGCAGTACTTC. This sequence encodes CASSEAGEQYF.